This entry lists 22 T cell receptor beta chains sequenced from one sample in a study of Graves' ophthalmopathy and Graves' hyperthyroidism (dated by TCRdb to 2016 to 2018). Sequencing instrument: Illumina HiSeq 2000. For repertoire sequencing, the TCR beta CDR3 regions were amplified from RNA transcripts. HTBI primers and the Qiagen OneStep RT-PCR kit were used in a first-round RT-PCR, which was followed by a second-round multiplex PCR, size selection and purification. TCRdb handled the public reads itself, with Q25 trimming in fastp and clone calling in MiXCR, and kept productive beta chains. Entries that share a CDR3 protein sequence are merged under the most common genes and DNA. Present in this sample are 220,000 or so distinct CDR3 sequences, 20% to 25% of which were seen just once. The biggest ten clones account for about 40% of the sample. The sample was peripheral blood. Every receptor here comes from a woman between 50 and 59 years old with Graves' ophthalmopathy. Donor details come from another sample of the same person, matched by shared clones.

The chain employs TRBV30 and TRBJ2-3, with D perhaps matching TRBD1 (5 bases). Germline values: CDR1 GTSNPN, CDR2 SVGIG (reference sequence). V shed 5 bases and J shed 3 bases, with 12 bases lying between them. This CDR3 region has 13 residues. For the CDR3, the DNA is TGTGCCTGGGCCCAGGGTGGTACAGATACGCAGTATTTT. This gives the protein CAWAQGGTDTQYF.

There are many counts of this clonotype. The chain recombines TRBV18 with TRBJ2-7; D is undetermined. CDR1 and CDR2 from the germline V gene are KGHSH and LQKENI. V was shortened by 3 bases and J by 7 bases, with 10 bases between the two germline ends. The CDR3 covers 12 residues. In DNA, the CDR3 is TGTGCCAGCTCACCCCCTGTGGGTGAGCAGTACTTC. It yields the protein CASSPPVGEQYF.

This clonotype has ten or more counts. The chain links TRBV6-1 to TRBJ2-7, with unresolved D. This CDR3 has 15 residues. V was shortened by 7 bases and J by 3 bases, with 19 bases between the two germline ends. Germline loops: CDR1 MNHNS, CDR2 SASEGT. This chain's CDR3 is CASTPDFDFLYEQYF. The DNA of the CDR3 is TGTGCCAGCACCCCCGATTTCGACTTTCTCTACGAGCAGTACTTC.

This clonotype was counted many times. The chain carries TRBV10-2 and TRBJ1-1; D uncertain. Germline V gives CDR1 WSHSY, CDR2 SAAADI. Trimming took 2 bases from V and 6 from J, leaving 7 bases between them. The CDR3 runs 12 residues. CDR3 region: CASSEGTAEAFF. DNA of the CDR3: TGCGCCAGCAGTGAGGGAACCGCTGAAGCTTTCTTT.

To note about this clonotype: Possible read error: a much larger clone is one base away. The gene calls are TRBV24-1 and TRBJ1-2; tentatively, D is TRBD1 (6 bases). The CDR3 sequence is 13 residues long. V lost 6 bases and J lost 3, with 10 bases in between. The V gene's germline CDR1 is KGHDR and CDR2 SFDVKD. The CDR3 bases are TGTGCCACCAGTAGGGACATGGACTATGGCTACACCTTC. Its translation: CATSRDMDYGYTF.

CDR3 DNA sequence: TGTGCCAGCAGTTACCCGGGACAGGGCCAGTACTTC. It is translated as CASSYPGQGQYF. The chain is built from TRBV6-9 and TRBJ2-5; 9 positions match TRBD1. Germline V gene data show CDR1 as MNHGY and CDR2 as SVAAGI. J was trimmed by 10 bases and V by 3 bases; bases with no gene match: 3. The CDR3 consists of 12 residues.

This clonotype was counted many times. This chain joins TRBV27 and TRBJ2-7; 14 bases align to TRBD2. CDR1 and CDR2 (germline): MNHEY, SMNVEV (reference sequence). CDR3 length: 18 amino acids. V was clipped by 2 bases and J by 7 bases; unmatched bases: 13. The CDR3 reads CASSLTRGTSGRIGEQYF. The CDR3 DNA follows: TGTGCCAGCAGTTTAACGAGAGGGACTAGCGGGAGAATAGGGGAGCAGTACTTC.

V gene TRBV12-3 or TRBV12-4 combines with J gene TRBJ1-1; D is perhaps TRBD1 (6 bases). Trimming left V 3 bases short and J 1 base short, with 24 bases between. The CDR3 consists of 19 residues. The CDR3 region is CASSLEKGGVGHQNTEAFF. The CDR3 DNA reads as TGTGCCAGCAGTTTGGAAAAGGGGGGGGTCGGACACCAGAACACTGAAGCTTTCTTT.

This clonotype was seen at least ten times. V and J are TRBV20-1 and TRBJ1-1; D gene ambiguous. The V gene's germline CDR1 is DFQATT and CDR2 SNEGSKA (reference sequence). Trimming removed 0 bases from V and 0 bases from J, with 8 bases in between. CDR3 length: 14 residues. The chain's CDR3 is CSARDHRVNTEAFF. CDR3 DNA sequence: TGCAGTGCTAGAGATCACCGGGTGAACACTGAAGCTTTCTTT.

This clonotype was counted ten times or more. The chain links TRBV6-5 to TRBJ2-5; D is perhaps TRBD2 (6 bases). The CDR3 extends over 13 amino acids. CDR1 MNHEY and CDR2 SVGAGI come from the germline V gene. Between the trimmed V and J ends, which lost 7 bases and 5 bases, there was a span of 14 bases. The DNA of the CDR3 is TGTGCCAGCAACGCGGGGAGTGGGGAGACCCAGTACTTC. Its protein product is CASNAGSGETQYF.

There are many counts of this clonotype. The CDR3 here is CASSLLPAGYSNQPQHF. The CDR3 DNA is TGTGCCAGCAGTTTATTACCAGCGGGCTATAGCAATCAGCCCCAGCATTTT. The chain is built from TRBV28 and TRBJ1-5; D not resolved. The V and J ends lost 1 base and 0 bases respectively, with 13 bases between them. The CDR3 totals 17 residues. The V gene's germline CDR1 is MDHEN and CDR2 SYDVKM. The full variable domain, in which reference TRBV28 and TRBJ1-5 provide the parts outside the CDR3, is DVKVTQSSRYLVKRTGEKVFLECVQDMDHENMFWYRQDPGLGLRLIYFSYDVKMKEKGDIPEGYSVSREKKERFSLILESASTNQTSMYLCASSLLPAGYSNQPQHFGDGTRLSIL.

CDR3 region: CASSSTIDRAQPQHF. The CDR3 DNA reads TGTGCCAGCAGTTCCACGATCGACAGGGCCCAGCCCCAGCATTTT. This chain uses TRBV6-2 or TRBV6-3 with TRBJ1-5; TRBD1 agrees at 7 bases. This CDR3 comprises 15 residues. The V segment lost 4 bases and the J segment 7 bases; nucleotides outside the gene matches: 10. Germline values: CDR1 MNHEY, CDR2 SVGEGT.

The chain is built from TRBV6-1 and TRBJ2-7; D remains ambiguous. Germline assignment: CDR1 MNHNS and CDR2 SASEGT. The CDR3 spans 13 residues. Trimming left V 3 bases short and J 4 bases short, with 10 bases between. CDR3 protein: CASSDFKIYEQYF. The CDR3 coding sequence is TGTGCCAGCAGTGATTTTAAAATTTACGAGCAGTACTTC.

This rearrangement joins TRBV27 to TRBJ1-2; no firm D call. Germline-derived CDR1 and CDR2 are MNHEY and SMNVEV (reference sequence). The CDR3 loop spans 14 amino acids. The V end was cut by 0 bases, the J end by 5 bases, with 10 bases between. The CDR3 protein is CASSLSPTQYGYTF. The CDR3 DNA sequence: TGTGCCAGCAGTTTATCCCCCACACAGTATGGCTACACCTTC.

This clonotype came up many times. The chain couples TRBV28 to TRBJ2-6; 7 bases fit TRBD2. CDR1 is MDHEN, CDR2 SYDVKM, per germline. This CDR3 region has 17 residues. V trimming: 4 bases; J trimming: 0 bases; junction bases outside the gene matches: 6. CDR3 in DNA: TGTGCCAGCAGTTCCATTCGGGGGGTCTCTGGGGCCAACGTCCTGACTTTC. Encoded protein: CASSSIRGVSGANVLTF.

This clonotype was counted many times. This chain uses TRBV7-3 with TRBJ2-7, with D possibly matching TRBD1 (6 bases). The germline CDR1 and CDR2 sequences are SGHTA and FQGTGA. V was trimmed by 5 bases and J by 3 bases, leaving 14 bases between them. This CDR3 is built from 14 residues. CDR3 loop: CASSPNRDNYEQYF. The CDR3 DNA reads TGTGCCAGCAGCCCCAACCGGGACAACTACGAGCAGTACTTC.

This clonotype was recorded many times. The V gene is TRBV5-1, the J gene TRBJ2-2; 7 bases are shared with TRBD1. The CDR3 spans 15 residues. Germline CDR1 reads SGHRS; CDR2 reads YFSETQ. The junction had 7 bases not matched to a gene; V was cut back by 4 bases and J by 4 bases. CDR3 sequence (DNA): TGCGCCAGCAGCCCAACGACAGGGAGCACCGGGGAGCTGTTTTTT. Its translation: CASSPTTGSTGELFF.

V usage is TRBV5-1 and J usage is TRBJ1-1; TRBD1 agrees at 7 bases. The CDR3 covers 18 residues. Germline CDR1 is SGHRS and CDR2 is YFSETQ. J was trimmed by 4 bases and V by 4 bases; bases with no gene match: 19. CDR3 nucleotides: TGCGCCAGCAGCGGCCTAAGACAGGGACGTGAAGGGTCCACTGAAGCTTTCTTT. Its protein is CASSGLRQGREGSTEAFF.

This clonotype occurred many times. This chain joins TRBV2 and TRBJ2-5; 9 bases align to TRBD2. Germline CDR1 SNHLY, CDR2 FYNNEI. The length of the CDR3 is 18 residues. V lost 0 bases to trimming and J lost 1 base; unmatched junction nucleotides: 9. This CDR3 reads CASSEAVSGREGQETQYF. CDR3 nucleotides: TGTGCCAGCAGTGAAGCGGTCTCTGGGCGGGAGGGCCAAGAGACCCAGTACTTC.

This clonotype was found a few times. Given a much more abundant clone one base away, this may be a read error. The rearrangement links TRBV10-3 to TRBJ1-5, with 8 bases lining up with TRBD1. The germline V gene encodes CDR1 ENHRY and CDR2 SYGVKD. This CDR3 is built from 15 residues. The J segment lost 4 bases and the V segment lost 6 bases, leaving 8 bases of the junction unmatched. This CDR3 is CAISPRQGWNQPQHF. CDR3 bases: TGTGCCATCAGCCCCCGACAGGGGTGGAATCAGCCCCAGCATTTT.

This clonotype was seen at least ten times. The chain uses TRBV4-1 and TRBJ2-7, with D uncertain. The CDR3 contains 14 residues. Trimming cost V 2 bases and J 3 bases, with 11 bases left between them. The germline V gene encodes CDR1 MGHRA and CDR2 YSYEKL. The CDR3 coding sequence is TGCGCCAGCAGCCAAATTGTCATTAACTACGAGCAGTACTTC. Encoded protein: CASSQIVINYEQYF.

J is TRBJ2-7 and V is TRBV2; TRBD1 matches 8 bases. V was pared by 5 bases and J by 7 bases, with 7 bases of the junction left unmatched. The V gene's germline CDR1 is SNHLY and CDR2 FYNNEI. CDR3 length: 13 residues. CDR3 DNA: TGTGCCAGCAGTTTCGGACAGGGTAGGGAGCAGTACTTC. This encodes CASSFGQGREQYF.